The T cell receptor beta chain described here comes from a study of blood T cell repertoires in COVID-19 (dated by TCRdb to 2020 to 2022). Describing the broader study: The collaborator samples originated in the United States, Italy and Spain and spanned the acute and convalescent phases of COVID-19. Samples came from the ongoing ImmuneRACE study (first 160 participants) plus 1,254 subjects from 6 global collaborators. A freely available public database, intended as a resource for researchers studying the immune response to SARS-CoV-2, is where the repertoires were released. A de-identified subject ID, COVID-19 status, age in years and sex were almost always included in the sample metadata. The material from the prospective study consisted of cDNA or gDNA derived from T cells, B-cell-depleted T cells, or PBMCs. Where HLA class I and class II types were available, the types were taken from metadata supplied by the sample provider, not from assay-based typing. Subjects who had been exposed to COVID-19, were actively infected with it, or had recovered from it provided the deeply sampled blood TCRbeta repertoires that made up the dataset.

Comment on this clone: Its specific antigen is unknown. Per-base qualities were not stored, and no clone one base away is much larger.

In the prospective study, participants were roughly 18 to 89 years old, resided in 24 geographic areas of the United States, and were enrolled through a virtual design. To assign participants to cohorts, the prospective study relied on clinical history that participants themselves reported in a screening survey and a study questionnaire. ImmuneRACE Cohort 3 recovered participants were defined by two consecutive negative NP/OP PCR tests, healthcare professional clearance, or symptom resolution. In the prospective study, whole blood, serum and a nasopharyngeal or oropharyngeal swab were collected from each participant by mobile phlebotomists. Over a roughly 2-month period, participants in the prospective study had the option of providing additional blood draws and questionnaires. Blood samples from the prospective study were shipped frozen or at room temperature prior to DNA extraction. The CDR3, cysteine through phenylalanine, is 15 amino acids long. Of the read, only the CDR3 DNA is kept; its 45 bases are in frame from base 1. V lost 4 bases and J lost 6 bases; the stretch between them is 16 bases long. Looking up the germline V gene yields CDR1 SGHRS and CDR2 YFSETQ.

TCRbeta CDR3 regions were amplified from genomic DNA using the immunoSEQ Assay, a bias-controlled multiplex PCR. Regarding the original processing steps: Within the assay, amplification of reference gene primers was used to estimate how many nucleated cells each sample contained. To quantify the absolute abundance of each unique TCRbeta CDR3 rearrangement, sequence reads were collapsed and filtered. For each sample, productive Simpson clonality was calculated as the square root of Simpson's diversity index across productive rearrangements. The source is immuneACCESS, and TCRdb retained only in-frame sequences with V and J called. Part of the clones is not carried over; for the studies checked, unresolved V genes explain less than half of this, and the remainder is unexplained. That table gives V, J and clone size, and the DNA gave D and trimming. In this sample the table shows roughly 500,000 clones, approximately 90% of which occur a single time. The ten biggest clones cover roughly 1.9% of the sample.

What the authors observed across the whole study: How much clinical and demographic metadata was included differed by source and by participant, and the metadata was provided uncurated.

The sequence joins TRBV5-1 to TRBJ2-2; TRBD2 is perhaps the D gene, given 5 matching bases. This TCR was recovered from a woman aged 40 to 49 who had recovered from COVID-19. Source material: PBMCs or T cells enriched from blood (not recorded which). The nucleotide sequence is TGCGCCAGCAGCCCGCTTGGCTCCGGGGCCGGGGAGCTGTTTTTT. Its protein product is CASSPLGSGAGELFF.